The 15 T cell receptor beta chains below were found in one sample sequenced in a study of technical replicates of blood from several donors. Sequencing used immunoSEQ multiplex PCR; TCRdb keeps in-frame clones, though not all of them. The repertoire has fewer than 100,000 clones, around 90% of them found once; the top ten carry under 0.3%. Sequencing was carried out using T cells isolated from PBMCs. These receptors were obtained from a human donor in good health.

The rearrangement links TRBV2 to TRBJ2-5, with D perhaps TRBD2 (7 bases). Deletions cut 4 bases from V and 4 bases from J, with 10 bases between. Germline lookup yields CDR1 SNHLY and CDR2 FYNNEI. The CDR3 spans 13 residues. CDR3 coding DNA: TGTGCCAGCAGTGGTAGGGGGGGAGAGACCCAGTACTTC. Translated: CASSGRGGETQYF.

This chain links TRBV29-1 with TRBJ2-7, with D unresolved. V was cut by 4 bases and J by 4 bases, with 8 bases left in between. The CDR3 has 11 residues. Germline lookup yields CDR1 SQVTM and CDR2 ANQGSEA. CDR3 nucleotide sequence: TGCAGCGTTGGTGAGAGTTACGAGCAGTACTTC. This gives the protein CSVGESYEQYF.

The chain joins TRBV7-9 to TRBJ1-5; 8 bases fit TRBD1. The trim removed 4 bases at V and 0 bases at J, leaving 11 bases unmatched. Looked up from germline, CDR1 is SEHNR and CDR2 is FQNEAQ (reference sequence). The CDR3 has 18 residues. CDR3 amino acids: CASSYETGDPYSNQPQHF. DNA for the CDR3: TGTGCCAGCAGCTACGAGACAGGGGACCCTTATAGCAATCAGCCCCAGCATTTT.

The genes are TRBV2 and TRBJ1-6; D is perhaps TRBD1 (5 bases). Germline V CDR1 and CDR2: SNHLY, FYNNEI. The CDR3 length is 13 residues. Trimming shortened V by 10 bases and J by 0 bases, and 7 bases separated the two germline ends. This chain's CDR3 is CATQGSYNSPLHF. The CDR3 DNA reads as TGTGCCACCCAGGGCTCCTATAATTCACCCCTCCACTTT.

The chain's CDR3 is CASSPREGLHNEQFF. The CDR3 DNA sequence: TGTGCCAGCAGTCCCAGGGAGGGACTTCACAATGAGCAGTTCTTC. This chain links TRBV11-3 with TRBJ2-1; 7 nucleotides match TRBD2. V lost 6 bases, J lost 5 bases, and 10 bases stayed unmatched. CDR3 size: 15 residues. Germline V gives CDR1 SGHNT, CDR2 YENEEA.

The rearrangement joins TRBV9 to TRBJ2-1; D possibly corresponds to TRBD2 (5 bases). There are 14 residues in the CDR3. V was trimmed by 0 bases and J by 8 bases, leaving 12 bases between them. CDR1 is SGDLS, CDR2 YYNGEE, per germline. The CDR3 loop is CASSVDSRGDEQFF. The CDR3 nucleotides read TGTGCCAGCAGCGTAGATTCTCGGGGAGATGAGCAGTTCTTC.

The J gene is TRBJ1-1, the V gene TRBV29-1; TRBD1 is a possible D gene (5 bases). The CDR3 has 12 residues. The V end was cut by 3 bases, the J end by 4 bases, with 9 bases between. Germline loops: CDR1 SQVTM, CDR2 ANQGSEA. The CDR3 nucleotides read TGCAGCGTTGACTTCAGGGTCACTGAAGCTTTCTTT. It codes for CSVDFRVTEAFF.

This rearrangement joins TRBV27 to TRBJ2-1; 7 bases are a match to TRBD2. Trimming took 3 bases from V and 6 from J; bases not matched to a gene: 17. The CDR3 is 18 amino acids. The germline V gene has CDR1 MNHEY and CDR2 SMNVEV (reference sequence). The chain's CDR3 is CASSFVGWAGDGGNEQFF. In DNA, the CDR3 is TGTGCCAGCAGTTTCGTTGGTTGGGCGGGGGATGGAGGCAATGAGCAGTTCTTC.

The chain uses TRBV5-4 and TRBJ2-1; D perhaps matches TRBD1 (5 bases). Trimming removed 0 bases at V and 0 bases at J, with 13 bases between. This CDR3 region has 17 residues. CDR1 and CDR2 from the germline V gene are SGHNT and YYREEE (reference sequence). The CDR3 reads CASSLAPDSSSYNEQFF. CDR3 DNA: TGTGCCAGCAGCTTGGCTCCCGACAGCAGCTCCTACAATGAGCAGTTCTTC.

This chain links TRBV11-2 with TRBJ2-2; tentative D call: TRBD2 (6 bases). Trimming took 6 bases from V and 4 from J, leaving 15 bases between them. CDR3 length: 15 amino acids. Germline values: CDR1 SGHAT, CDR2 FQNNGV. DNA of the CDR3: TGTGCCAGCAGGTCAACCCGGAGGGGCACCGGGGAGCTGTTTTTT. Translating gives CASRSTRRGTGELFF.

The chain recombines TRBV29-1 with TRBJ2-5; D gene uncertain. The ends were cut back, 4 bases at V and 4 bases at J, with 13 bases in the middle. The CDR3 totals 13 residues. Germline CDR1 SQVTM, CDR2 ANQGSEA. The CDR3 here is CSVVGGALETQYF. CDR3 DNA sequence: TGCAGCGTTGTGGGTGGAGCTCTAGAGACCCAGTACTTC.

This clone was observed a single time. The CDR3 nucleotides are TGCAGCGTTGGGGGCAGGGCGTACGAGCAGTACTTC. This sequence encodes CSVGGRAYEQYF. V usage is TRBV29-1 and J usage is TRBJ2-7; maybe TRBD1 (5 bases). The CDR3 length is 12 residues. V was pared by 4 bases and J by 4 bases, with 11 bases between. The germline V gene has CDR1 SQVTM and CDR2 ANQGSEA.

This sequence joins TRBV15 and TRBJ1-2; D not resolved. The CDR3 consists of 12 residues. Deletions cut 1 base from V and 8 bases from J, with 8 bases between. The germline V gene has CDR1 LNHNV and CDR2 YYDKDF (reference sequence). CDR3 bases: TGTGCCACCAGCAGAGTTGGAGAGGGCTACACCTTC. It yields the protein CATSRVGEGYTF.

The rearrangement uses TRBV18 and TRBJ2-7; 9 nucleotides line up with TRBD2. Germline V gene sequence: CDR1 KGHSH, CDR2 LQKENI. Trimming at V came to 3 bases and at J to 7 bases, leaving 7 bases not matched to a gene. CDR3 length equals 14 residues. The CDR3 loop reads CASSPGGLAREQYF. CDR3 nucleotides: TGTGCCAGCTCACCCGGCGGACTAGCGAGGGAGCAGTACTTC.

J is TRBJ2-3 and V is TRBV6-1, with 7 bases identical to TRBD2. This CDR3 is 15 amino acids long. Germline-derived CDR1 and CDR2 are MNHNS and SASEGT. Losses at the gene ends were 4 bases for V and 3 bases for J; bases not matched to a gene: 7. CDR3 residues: CASSGLSGVTDTQYF. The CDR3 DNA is TGTGCCAGCAGTGGGCTGAGCGGGGTGACAGATACGCAGTATTTT.